This T cell receptor (beta chain) was captured by sequencing in a study of cytomegalovirus exposure and HLA in healthy donors. Study information: One earlier analysis, a look at about 179 million T cells, found about 110 million unique TCR beta sequences.

There are 16 residues in the CDR3. Germline V gene sequence: CDR1 SGHDT, CDR2 YYEEEE. Primers included in the PCR were 60 Vbeta and 13 Jbeta primers. Per the authors' pipeline: About 11 million shared chains were among the roughly 78 million unique TCR beta chains that a later analysis counted. Profiled with immunoSEQ multiplex PCR; TCRdb holds only in-frame clones, not every one. V and J calls and clone size are those listed in that table; D and trimming were worked out from the DNA. The sample yields more than 85,000 clones, 80% to 90% seen once. In the case of this clone: No antigen is known for it.

Findings and caveats of the study: Among CMV-associated TCR beta chains, most appeared HLA-restricted in a later analysis.

The gene calls are TRBV5-6 and TRBJ2-5, with D maybe TRBD2 (5 bases). The better agreement between TRBJ2-7 and the DNA end casts doubt on the J call. The TCR sequence derives from a woman aged 18-29 years in good health and CMV-seronegative. Sequencing was carried out using PBMCs. This CDR3 is CASSLARAPFAYEQYF. DNA of the CDR3: TGTGCCAGCAGCTTGGCGAGGGCCCCTTTTGCCTACGAGCAGTACTTC.